The following is a T cell receptor (beta chain) sequence with its context. The antigen is unknown. This sample was taken from a study of OX40 agonist ivuxolimab in advanced cancers. Study in general: Prior anti-PD-1, anti-PD-L1 or anti-CTLA-4 therapy was allowed; more than 30% had some. Partial responses were observed in three patients, of whom one had hepatocellular carcinoma and two had cutaneous melanoma. Study-level points and caveats: At doses 0.1 to 3.0 mg/kg, CD4+ and CD8+ clones expanded.

Trimming took 6 bases from V and 4 from J; bases not matched to a gene: 11. Germline loops: CDR1 SQVTM, CDR2 ANQGSEA. The CDR3 contains 17 residues. Here immunoSEQ multiplex PCR was the method, and the copy in TCRdb shows in-frame clones only, minus some. The sample consists of tens of thousands of clones, approximately 84% of them appearing once. This specimen was CD4+ or CD8+ T cells sorted from blood, taken in a trial of the OX40 agonist ivuxolimab. The chain joins TRBV29-1 to TRBJ2-1; 14 bases line up with TRBD2. This clonotype was obtained from an adult with an advanced solid tumor such as melanoma, head and neck, liver or kidney cancer. CDR3 nucleotides: TGCAGCGTAGTGACTAGCGGGAGGGCCTCAGATTACAATGAGCAGTTCTTC. Its protein product is CSVVTSGRASDYNEQFF.